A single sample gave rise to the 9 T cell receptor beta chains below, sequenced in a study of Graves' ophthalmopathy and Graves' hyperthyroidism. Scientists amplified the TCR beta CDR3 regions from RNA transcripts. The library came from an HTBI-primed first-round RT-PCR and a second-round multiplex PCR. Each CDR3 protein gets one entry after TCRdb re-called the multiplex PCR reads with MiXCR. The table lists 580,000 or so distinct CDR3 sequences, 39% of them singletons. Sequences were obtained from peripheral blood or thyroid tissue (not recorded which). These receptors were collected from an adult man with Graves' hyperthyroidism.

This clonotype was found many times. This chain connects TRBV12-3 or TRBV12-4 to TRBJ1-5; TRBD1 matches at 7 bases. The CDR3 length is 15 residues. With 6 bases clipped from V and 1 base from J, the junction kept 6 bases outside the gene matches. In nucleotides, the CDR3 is TGTGCCAGCAGGATGACAGGGTCGAGCAATCAGCCCCAGCATTTT. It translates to CASRMTGSSNQPQHF.

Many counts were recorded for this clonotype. CDR3 DNA: TGTGCCAGCAGCTACCAGGGCGGTTATAGCAATCAGCCCCAGCATTTT. Protein product: CASSYQGGYSNQPQHF. The chain joins TRBV13 to TRBJ1-5; tentatively, D is TRBD1 (5 bases). This CDR3 is 16 amino acids long. Germline V gives CDR1 PRHDT, CDR2 FYEKMQ (reference sequence). V shed 4 bases and J shed 0 bases, with 13 bases lying between them.

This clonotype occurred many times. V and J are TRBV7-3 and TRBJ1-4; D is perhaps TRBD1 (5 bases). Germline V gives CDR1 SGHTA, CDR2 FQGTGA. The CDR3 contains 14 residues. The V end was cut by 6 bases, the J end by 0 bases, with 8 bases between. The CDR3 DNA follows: TGTGCCAGCAGGATGGGGGCAACTAATGAAAAACTGTTTTTT. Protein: CASRMGATNEKLFF.

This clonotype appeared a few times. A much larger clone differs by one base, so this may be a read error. Here the CDR3 reads CASSPGLFQGTQYF. For the CDR3, the DNA is TGTGCCAGCAGCCCGGGACTGTTCCAAGGGACCCAGTACTTC. The rearrangement joins TRBV11-2 to TRBJ2-5, with D perhaps matching TRBD2 (6 bases). CDR3 length: 14 amino acids. Germline V gene sequence: CDR1 SGHAT, CDR2 FQNNGV.

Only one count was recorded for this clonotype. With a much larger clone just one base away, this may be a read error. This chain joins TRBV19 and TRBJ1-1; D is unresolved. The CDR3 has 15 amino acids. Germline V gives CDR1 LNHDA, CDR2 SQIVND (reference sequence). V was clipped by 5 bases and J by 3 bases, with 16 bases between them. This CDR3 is CASSRRADGYTEAFF. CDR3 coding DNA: TGTGCCAGTAGTCGACGGGCCGACGGGTACACTGAAGCTTTCTTT. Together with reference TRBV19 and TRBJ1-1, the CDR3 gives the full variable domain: DGGITQSPKYLFRKEGQNVTLSCEQNLNHDAMYWYRQDPGQGLRLIYYSQIVNDFQKGDIAEGYSVSREKKESFPLTVTSAQKNPTAFYLCASSRRADGYTEAFFGQGTRLTVV.

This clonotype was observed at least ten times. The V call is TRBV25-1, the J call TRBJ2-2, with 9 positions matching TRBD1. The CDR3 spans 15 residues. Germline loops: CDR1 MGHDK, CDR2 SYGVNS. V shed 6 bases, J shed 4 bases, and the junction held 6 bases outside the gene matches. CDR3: CASRPLGQGTGELFF. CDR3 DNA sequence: TGTGCCAGCAGACCACTGGGACAGGGCACCGGGGAGCTGTTTTTT.

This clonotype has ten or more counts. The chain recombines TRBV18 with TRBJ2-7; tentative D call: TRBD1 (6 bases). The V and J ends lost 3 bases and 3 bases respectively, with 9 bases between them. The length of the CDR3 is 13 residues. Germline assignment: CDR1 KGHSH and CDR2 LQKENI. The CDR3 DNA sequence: TGTGCCAGCTCACCGGACAGCGACTACGAGCAGTACTTC. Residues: CASSPDSDYEQYF.

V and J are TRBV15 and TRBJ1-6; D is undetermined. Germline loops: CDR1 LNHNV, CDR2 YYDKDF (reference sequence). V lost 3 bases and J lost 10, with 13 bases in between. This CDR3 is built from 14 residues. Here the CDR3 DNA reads TGTGCCACCAGCAGTTCTGCTGATGAATCACCCCTCCACTTT. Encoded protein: CATSSSADESPLHF. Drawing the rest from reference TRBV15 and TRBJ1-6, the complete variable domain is DAMVIQNPRYQVTQFGKPVTLSCSQTLNHNVMYWYQQKSSQAPKLLFHYYDKDFNNEADTPDNFQSRRPNTSFCFLDIRSPGLGDTAMYLCATSSSADESPLHFGNGTRLTVT.

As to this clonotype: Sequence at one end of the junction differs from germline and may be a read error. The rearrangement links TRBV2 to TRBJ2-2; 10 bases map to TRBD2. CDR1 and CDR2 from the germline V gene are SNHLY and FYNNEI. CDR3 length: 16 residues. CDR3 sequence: CTSSEAGGLGTGELFF. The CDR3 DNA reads TGTACCAGCAGTGAAGCGGGAGGGCTTGGCACCGGGGAGCTGTTTTTT.